Presented here are 26 T cell receptor beta chains from one specimen sequenced in a study of OX40 agonist ivuxolimab in advanced cancers. The assay was immunoSEQ multiplex PCR, and TCRdb's table has in-frame clones only and misses some. The sample holds some 64,000 clones; around nine tenths are singletons and the top ten take 0.3% to 0.35%. The specimen comprised CD4+ or CD8+ T cells sorted from blood, sampled in a trial of the OX40 agonist ivuxolimab. Every receptor here comes from an adult with an advanced solid tumor such as melanoma, head and neck, liver or kidney cancer.

The gene calls are TRBV6-1 and TRBJ2-5; no definite D call. This CDR3 is 13 amino acids long. The germline CDR1 and CDR2 sequences are MNHNS and SASEGT. V lost 5 bases, J lost 1 base, and 8 bases lay in between. The CDR3 is CASSSWTQETQYF. The CDR3, as DNA: TGTGCCAGCAGTTCCTGGACCCAAGAGACCCAGTACTTC.

This rearrangement joins TRBV10-1 to TRBJ2-1, with 10 nucleotides matching TRBD2. The V and J ends lost 2 bases and 5 bases, in that order; junction bases with no gene match: 9. The CDR3 spans 17 residues. Germline values: CDR1 WNHNN, CDR2 SYGVQD (reference sequence). CDR3: CASSEEGTSASHNEQFF. In DNA, the CDR3 is TGCGCCAGCAGTGAGGAAGGGACTAGCGCTTCCCACAATGAGCAGTTCTTC.

This chain links TRBV11-2 with TRBJ1-1; no clear D gene. The CDR3 spans 15 residues. Germline loops: CDR1 SGHAT, CDR2 FQNNGV. Trimming left V 5 bases short and J 3 bases short, with 16 bases between. CDR3 in DNA: TGTGCCAGCAGCCACCCCTACCGGGGAGACACTGAAGCTTTCTTT. Translated: CASSHPYRGDTEAFF.

This rearrangement joins TRBV29-1 to TRBJ1-1, with a weak D call TRBD1 (5 bases). V lost 5 bases to trimming and J lost 6 bases, with 13 bases between them. Germline CDR1 and CDR2: SQVTM and ANQGSEA. This CDR3 contains 12 residues. In DNA form, the CDR3 reads TGCAGCGTTAGCCGGGACGACCCTGAAGCTTTCTTT. Translated, it gives CSVSRDDPEAFF.

The chain combines TRBV11-3 with TRBJ2-3; D perhaps matches TRBD2 (6 bases). This CDR3 region has 16 residues. Trimming removed 5 bases from V and 0 bases from J, with 15 bases in between. The germline V gene has CDR1 SGHNT and CDR2 YENEEA. This CDR3 reads CASSAGLRSSTDTQYF. The CDR3 DNA sequence: TGTGCCAGCAGCGCGGGACTCCGATCGAGCACAGATACGCAGTATTTT.

CDR3 sequence: CASSYGRGTGELFF. CDR3 nucleotide sequence: TGTGCCAGCAGTTACGGAAGGGGGACCGGGGAGCTGTTTTTT. The chain couples TRBV6-5 to TRBJ2-2; tentatively, D is TRBD1 (6 bases). V gave up 2 bases and J gave up 5 bases, with 9 bases separating them. The CDR3 runs to 14 residues. The V gene's germline CDR1 is MNHEY and CDR2 SVGAGI.

Regarding this clone: Other DNA sequences in the same sample also yield this CDR3. This sequence joins TRBV6-5 and TRBJ1-2; 8 nucleotides align to TRBD1. The CDR3 contains 14 residues. After removal of 2 bases from V and 3 bases from J, the junction contained 2 bases not matched to a gene. Looked up from germline, CDR1 is MNHEY and CDR2 is SVGAGI. CDR3 loop: CASSYMDRDYGYTF. DNA for the CDR3: TGTGCCAGCAGTTACATGGACAGGGACTATGGCTACACCTTC.

The chain links TRBV5-1 to TRBJ1-2; 11 bases fit TRBD1. The CDR3 is 14 residues long. V lost 2 bases and J lost 5; bases outside the gene matches: 2. The V gene's germline CDR1 is SGHRS and CDR2 YFSETQ. CDR3 in DNA: TGCGCCAGCAGCTTCGGACAGGGGGCTTATGGCTACACCTTC. This translates into CASSFGQGAYGYTF.

The gene calls are TRBV10-3 and TRBJ2-7, with 8 bases lining up with TRBD2. With 5 bases clipped from V and 11 bases from J, the junction kept 11 bases outside the gene matches. The CDR3 extends over 13 amino acids. Germline-derived CDR1 and CDR2 are ENHRY and SYGVKD. CDR3 nucleotide sequence: TGTGCCATCAGTCCTCCCGGGACTAGTAGGAAGTACTTC. The encoded protein is CAISPPGTSRKYF.

The chain carries TRBV19 and TRBJ2-7; D remains unclear. The CDR3 has 14 residues. The V end was cut by 3 bases, the J end by 3 bases, with 12 bases between. In germline, CDR1 is LNHDA, CDR2 SQIVND (reference sequence). The CDR3 region is CASSINGPLYEQYF. DNA of the CDR3: TGTGCCAGTAGTATTAACGGGCCCCTCTACGAGCAGTACTTC.

Comments on this clone: The junction differs from germline at one of its ends, possibly a read error. The rearrangement joins TRBV6-5 to TRBJ2-1; 9 nucleotides line up with TRBD2. The CDR3 runs 16 residues. Per germline, CDR1 MNHEY and CDR2 SVGAGI. For the CDR3, the DNA is TGTGCCAGCAGTTACTTAGGCGGGGGGGCCTATAATGAGCAGTTCTTC. Translating gives CASSYLGGGAYNEQFF.

This clone was recorded once. The rearrangement uses TRBV2 and TRBJ1-3, with D hard to call. The CDR3 runs 14 residues. CDR1 is SNHLY, CDR2 FYNNEI, per germline. With 4 bases removed from V and 4 bases from J, the gap between germline ends came to 11 bases. This chain's CDR3 is CASSVRVGGNTIYF. CDR3 bases: TGTGCCAGCAGTGTTAGGGTCGGAGGAAACACCATATATTTT.

CDR3 DNA: TGTGCCAGCTCACCTCAGGGGGCAGCCGAGCAGTACTTC. This gives the protein CASSPQGAAEQYF. V usage is TRBV18 and J usage is TRBJ2-7, with TRBD1 matching 8 bases. Per germline, CDR1 KGHSH and CDR2 LQKENI. The CDR3 spans 13 residues. Trimming cost V 3 bases and J 6 bases; bases outside gene matches: 4.

CDR3 sequence: CASSQTGEVNQPQHF. CDR3 sequence (DNA): TGTGCCAGCAGCCAAACAGGGGAAGTCAATCAGCCCCAGCATTTT. The rearrangement joins TRBV6-5 to TRBJ1-5; 7 nucleotides line up with TRBD1. After removal of 6 bases from V and 3 bases from J, the junction contained 8 bases not matched to a gene. Looked up from germline, CDR1 is MNHEY and CDR2 is SVGAGI. The CDR3 has 15 residues.

The chain couples TRBV5-1 to TRBJ2-3; D perhaps matches TRBD1 (7 bases). The CDR3 covers 15 residues. The germline V gene has CDR1 SGHRS and CDR2 YFSETQ. Trimming shortened V by 4 bases and J by 3 bases, and 15 bases separated the two germline ends. The chain's CDR3 is CASSRQGGGTDTQYF. The DNA of the CDR3 is TGCGCCAGCAGCCGACAGGGAGGAGGGACAGATACGCAGTATTTT.

This CDR3 reads CASSGSGGKFF. CDR3 DNA sequence: TGTGCCAGCAGTGGTAGCGGGGGGAAGTTCTTC. The V and J genes are TRBV6-1 and TRBJ2-1, with TRBD2 matching 10 bases. Germline lookup yields CDR1 MNHNS and CDR2 SASEGT. The ends lost 4 bases at V and 14 bases at J; junction bases unmatched: 2. This CDR3 region has 11 residues.

The gene calls are TRBV7-6 and TRBJ1-4; D possibly corresponds to TRBD1 (5 bases). Trimming shortened V by 5 bases and J by 5 bases, and 9 bases separated the two germline ends. This CDR3 is built from 13 residues. Germline CDR1 and CDR2: SGHVS and FNYEAQ. The CDR3 region is CASSPRQNEKLFF. CDR3 nucleotides: TGTGCCAGCAGCCCGAGACAGAATGAAAAACTGTTTTTT.

V and J are TRBV6-1 and TRBJ2-5; no firm D call. The germline V gene has CDR1 MNHNS and CDR2 SASEGT. This CDR3 has 14 amino acids. The ends were cut back, 4 bases at V and 5 bases at J, with 14 bases in the middle. The CDR3 region is CASSVTRFGETQYF. DNA for the CDR3: TGTGCCAGCAGTGTCACGAGATTTGGGGAGACCCAGTACTTC.

The chain combines TRBV18 with TRBJ2-6; TRBD1 might be the D (5 bases). The germline CDR1 and CDR2 sequences are KGHSH and LQKENI. There are 16 residues in the CDR3. V dropped 0 bases and J dropped 2 bases, with 8 bases sitting between them. The CDR3 loop is CASSPPQGPGANVLTF. The DNA for the CDR3 is TGTGCCAGCTCACCACCGCAGGGCCCTGGGGCCAACGTCCTGACTTTC.

This chain connects TRBV7-2 to TRBJ2-3, with D tentatively TRBD2 (5 bases). The length of the CDR3 is 17 residues. Between the trimmed V and J ends, which lost 5 bases and 1 base, there was a span of 19 bases. CDR1 is SGHTA and CDR2 is FQGNSA in the germline V gene. The CDR3 loop is CASSPRVGLARTDTQYF. CDR3 DNA: TGTGCCAGCAGCCCTAGGGTCGGGCTAGCCCGCACAGATACGCAGTATTTT.

This sequence joins TRBV19 and TRBJ2-1, with 7 positions matching TRBD1. The CDR3 has 14 amino acids. V was clipped by 7 bases and J by 6 bases; unmatched bases: 9. CDR1 and CDR2 from the germline V gene are LNHDA and SQIVND (reference sequence). DNA for the CDR3: TGTGCCAGTAAGCGACAGGGAGTCAGCAATGAGCAGTTCTTC. It codes for CASKRQGVSNEQFF. Filled out from reference TRBV19 and TRBJ2-1, the complete variable domain reads DGGITQSPKYLFRKEGQNVTLSCEQNLNHDAMYWYRQDPGQGLRLIYYSQIVNDFQKGDIAEGYSVSREKKESFPLTVTSAQKNPTAFYLCASKRQGVSNEQFFGPGTRLTVL.

The V and J genes are TRBV1 and TRBJ1-4. TRBV1 is a recognized pseudogene. The CDR3 is 16 amino acids. The CDR3 DNA reads as TGCACCAGCAGCCAAGATTTCGGGGTTCGGCATGAAAAACTGTTTTTT. This sequence encodes CTSSQDFGVRHEKLFF.

The chain couples TRBV19 to TRBJ1-2; D is unresolved. The CDR3 is made up of 15 amino acids. The ends were cut back, 6 bases at V and 4 bases at J, with 18 bases in the middle. Germline V gene sequence: CDR1 LNHDA, CDR2 SQIVND (reference sequence). The CDR3 nucleotides are TGTGCCAGTAGCTCCGGAACAGCTTCTTCCTATGGCTACACCTTC. Its protein is CASSSGTASSYGYTF.

CDR3 DNA: TGCGCCAGCAGCTTTGCGGGGGTAGGCACCGGGGAGCTGTTTTTT. The encoded protein is CASSFAGVGTGELFF. The chain uses TRBV5-1 and TRBJ2-2, with 7 bases lining up with TRBD2. Germline CDR1 reads SGHRS; CDR2 reads YFSETQ. J lost 4 bases, V lost 2 bases, and 5 bases had no gene match. The CDR3 totals 15 residues. Full variable domain (outside the CDR3, taken from reference TRBV5-1 and TRBJ2-2): KAGVTQTPRYLIKTRGQQVTLSCSPISGHRSVSWYQQTPGQGLQFLFEYFSETQRNKGNFPGRFSGRQFSNSRSEMNVSTLELGDSALYLCASSFAGVGTGELFFGEGSRLTVL.

The chain is built from TRBV2 and TRBJ2-5; D gene unclear. V dropped 3 bases and J dropped 2 bases, with 4 bases sitting between them. The CDR3 is made up of 12 amino acids. Germline V gene data show CDR1 as SNHLY and CDR2 as FYNNEI. The CDR3 protein is CASSDLQETQYF. The CDR3 nucleotides read TGTGCCAGCAGTGATCTACAAGAGACCCAGTACTTC.

This clone was counted once. V gene TRBV6-1 combines with J gene TRBJ1-5; 9 bases line up with TRBD1. V was pared by 4 bases and J by 7 bases, with 11 bases of the junction left unmatched. The CDR3 runs to 16 residues. The germline V gene has CDR1 MNHNS and CDR2 SASEGT. CDR3 protein: CASSAYRGLSEQPQHF. The CDR3 DNA follows: TGTGCCAGCAGTGCCTACAGGGGGCTTAGCGAGCAGCCCCAGCATTTT.